Reported below is one T cell receptor beta chain. Germline trimming cut 6 bases from V and 4 bases from J; bases unmatched to any gene: 13. This CDR3 comprises 17 residues. Germline CDR1 SGHRS, CDR2 YFSETQ. TCRdb reprocessed the RT-PCR reads with MiXCR, giving one entry per CDR3 protein. The table has hundreds of thousands of distinct CDR3 sequences, about 14% seen once; the top ten hold 3.6%. This sequence originates from a female donor in good health, serving as a healthy control. This chain joins TRBV5-1 and TRBJ2-2, with 9 bases fitting TRBD1. The specimen sequenced was memory CD4+ T cells from blood. CDR3 loop: CASTTNPGQGSTGELFF. CDR3 bases: TGCGCCAGCACCACCAACCCGGGACAGGGAAGCACCGGGGAGCTGTTTTTT.